Sequencing of this TCR beta chain was carried out in a study of post-analysis software for immune sequencing data. Study context: Some patients lacked subtype; others had relapsing-remitting, secondary progressive or progressive-relapsing disease. The study's findings and limits: When compared against controls, multiple sclerosis patients showed significantly lower normalized Chao1 diversity. Co-batched samples clustered tightly together by F measure. Roughly five TRBV segments appeared more often in patients than in controls, and TRBV5-6, TRBV5-1 and TRBV20-1 were among these.

In the case of this clonotype: Antigen unknown.

The CDR3 has 14 residues. V was pared by 6 bases and J by 6 bases, with 4 bases of the junction left unmatched. Each TCR beta cDNA library carried unique molecular identifiers. TCRdb fed the PCR reads into MiXCR, producing one record per CDR3 protein. The table includes hundreds of thousands of distinct CDR3 sequences, roughly a third detected once. This TCR was recovered from a girl between 5 and 17 years old with multiple sclerosis. Source material: blood. This rearrangement joins TRBV12-3 or TRBV12-4 to TRBJ1-4; 10 bases align to TRBD1. The CDR3 region has the DNA TGTGCCAGCAGGCCCGGACAGGGGGATGAAAAACTGTTTTTT. Translation: CASRPGQGDEKLFF.